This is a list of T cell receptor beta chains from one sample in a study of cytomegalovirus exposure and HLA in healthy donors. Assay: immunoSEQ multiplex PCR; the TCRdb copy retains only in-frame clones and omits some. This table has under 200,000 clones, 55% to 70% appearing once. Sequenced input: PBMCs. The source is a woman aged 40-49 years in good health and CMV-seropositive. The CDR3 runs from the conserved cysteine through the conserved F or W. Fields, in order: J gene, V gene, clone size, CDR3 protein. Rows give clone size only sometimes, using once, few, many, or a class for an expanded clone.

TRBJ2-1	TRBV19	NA	CASSPTSVGNEQFF
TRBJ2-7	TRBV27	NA	CASSLFGRLYEQYF
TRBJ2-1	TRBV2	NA	CASSGESLNEQFF
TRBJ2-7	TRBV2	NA	CASSTDRGRSYEQYF
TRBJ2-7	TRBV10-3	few	CAISGTSGGAGEQYF
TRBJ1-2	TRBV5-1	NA	CASSLRGTGNYGYTF
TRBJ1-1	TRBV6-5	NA	CASSQHTLNSEAFF
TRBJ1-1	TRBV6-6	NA	CASSGGGSRQAFF
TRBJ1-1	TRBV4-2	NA	CASSLTSRTGAAEAFF
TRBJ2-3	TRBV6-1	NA	CASLTDQARSAQYF
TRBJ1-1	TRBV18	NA	CASSHGENPEAFF
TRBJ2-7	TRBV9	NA	CASSEGTGQGREQYF
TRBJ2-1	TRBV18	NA	CASSPLAGVGNEQFF
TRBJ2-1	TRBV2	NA	CASVSGGALNEQFF
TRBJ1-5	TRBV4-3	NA	CASSQDRQSNQPQHF
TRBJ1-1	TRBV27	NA	CASSRDRGNPEAFF
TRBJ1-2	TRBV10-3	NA	CAISERRTF
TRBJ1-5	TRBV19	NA	CASSSGRLSFSNQPQHF
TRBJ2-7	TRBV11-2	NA	CASSPIRGPIYEQYF
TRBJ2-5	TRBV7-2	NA	CASSLYNSVGQVLTQYF
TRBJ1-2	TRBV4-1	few	CASSQERSRRTGVHGYTF
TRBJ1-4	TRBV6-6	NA	CASEATNEKLFF
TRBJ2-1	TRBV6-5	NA	CASSYAGGMNEQFF
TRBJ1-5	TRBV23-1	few	CASRTGQGNQPQHF
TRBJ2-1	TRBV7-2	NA	CASSLAKGVGGKFF
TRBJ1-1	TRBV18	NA	CASSPTAIEAFF
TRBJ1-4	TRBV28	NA	CASSPTGGGEKLFF
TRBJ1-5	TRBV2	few	CASTPDRGGNQPQHF
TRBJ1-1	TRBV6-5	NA	CASSYRYSSEAFF
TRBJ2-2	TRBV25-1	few	CASSEYATGRGSGELFF
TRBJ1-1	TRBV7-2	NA	CASSLRTGVTEAFF
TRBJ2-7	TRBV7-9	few	CASSLGVPGEQYF
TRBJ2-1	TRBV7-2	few	CASSLVGLASVNEQFF
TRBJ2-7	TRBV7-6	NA	CASSPAGTDEQYF
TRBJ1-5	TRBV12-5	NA	CASAADRGQPQNF
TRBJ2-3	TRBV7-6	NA	CASGTSAKDTQYF
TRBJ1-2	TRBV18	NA	CASSLGGTGVLGYPF
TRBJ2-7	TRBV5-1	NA	CASSLGPSGGQVAYEQYF
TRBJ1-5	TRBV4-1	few	CASSSTTYQPQHF